These T cell receptor beta chains were read from a single sample in a study of shared clonotypes between healthy human individuals. The repertoire was sequenced with immunoSEQ multiplex PCR; TCRdb's copy has only in-frame clones and lacks some. Counted here are about 1.5 million clones, 95% to 99% occurring once; the ten biggest clones make up about 0.45%. What was sequenced was naive CD4+ T cells sorted from blood. The receptors come from a man aged 25-45 years in good health. The CDR3 runs from the conserved cysteine through the conserved F or W. The D gene is left open where the match is weak. Rows may omit the clone size; those that give it use once, few, many or a size class.

d_gene,j_gene,abundance,v_gene,CDR3nt,CDR3aa
TRBD2,TRBJ2-1,NA,TRBV27,TGTGCCAGCAGGGGGGCTAGCGGGAGTGCTCCCTACAATGAGCAGTTCTTC,CASRGASGSAPYNEQFF
NA,TRBJ2-6,once,TRBV6-5,TGTGCCAGCAGTTACTGGCAGGGACTTGGGGCCAACGTCCTGACTTTC,CASSYWQGLGANVLTF
NA,TRBJ2-7,NA,TRBV6-5,TGTGCCAGCAGTATATCGACTAGCTCCTACGAGCAGTACTTC,CASSISTSSYEQYF
NA,TRBJ2-7,NA,TRBV4-3,TGCGCCAGCAGCCAAGATTTCAGGGATGGACCGTGGGAGCAGTACTTC,CASSQDFRDGPWEQYF
NA,TRBJ2-7,NA,TRBV6-1,TGTGCCAGCAGTGAAGTCGGGGTCAAGGAGACCTACGAGCAGTACTTC,CASSEVGVKETYEQYF
NA,TRBJ2-1,NA,TRBV9,TGTGCCAGCAGCGAAAGTAGCGCCGTCTCCTACAATGAGCAGTTCTTC,CASSESSAVSYNEQFF
NA,TRBJ2-1,NA,TRBV28,TGTGCCAGCAGTTCAAGGATCAACAATGAGCAGTTCTTC,CASSSRINNEQFF
NA,TRBJ2-6,NA,TRBV14,TGTGCCAGCAGCCAAGACAGGGTTGGCGTCTGGGCCAACGTCCTGACTTTC,CASSQDRVGVWANVLTF
NA,TRBJ2-5,NA,TRBV18,TGTGCCAGCTCACTTATATCCGGAGCCCAAGAGACCCAGTACTTC,CASSLISGAQETQYF
NA,TRBJ1-1,NA,TRBV6-5,TGTGCCAGCAGTTACCGGGGGGGCGAAGCTTTCTTT,CASSYRGGEAFF
NA,TRBJ2-7,NA,TRBV6-5,TGTGCCAGCAGTTACATGGGGACCACGGGCGAGCAGTACTTC,CASSYMGTTGEQYF
NA,TRBJ2-5,NA,TRBV5-6,TGTGCCAGCAGCTTTGGGTCGTCGGCGACCCAGTACTTC,CASSFGSSATQYF
TRBD2,TRBJ2-7,NA,TRBV5-4,TGTGCCAGCAGCTTGGAGGGTAGCGGGATTTACGAGCAGTACTTC,CASSLEGSGIYEQYF
NA,TRBJ2-5,NA,TRBV5-4,TGTGCCAGCAGCTCCGACCCCGCCGTCCAAGAGACCCAGTACTTC,CASSSDPAVQETQYF
NA,TRBJ2-5,NA,TRBV11-2,TGTGCCAGCAGCTCTTGGGGGACACCTCAAGAGACCCAGTACTTC,CASSSWGTPQETQYF
NA,TRBJ1-2,once,TRBV5-6,TGTGCCAGCAGCTTTTCCCGAGGCTACACCTTC,CASSFSRGYTF
NA,TRBJ1-4,NA,TRBV13,TGTGCCAGCAGCTTAGCCAGGGCGACTGAAAAACTGTTTTTT,CASSLARATEKLFF
NA,TRBJ2-7,NA,TRBV30,TGTGCCTGGAACCCAGGGACGGACTCCTACGAGCAGTACTTC,CAWNPGTDSYEQYF
TRBD1,TRBJ2-7,NA,TRBV27,TGTGCCAGCAGTTCAAAGGGGACAGGGACCTCCTACGAGCAGTACTTC,CASSSKGTGTSYEQYF
TRBD1,TRBJ1-2,NA,TRBV11-2,TGTGCCAGCAGCCCAGTCGGGACAGGGGGCTACACCTTC,CASSPVGTGGYTF
TRBD2,TRBJ2-7,once,TRBV7-2,TGTGCCAGCAGCTTAGGTGTGGCGGGAGGGACCCATTCCTACGAGCAGTACTTC,CASSLGVAGGTHSYEQYF
TRBD1,TRBJ1-2,NA,TRBV28,TGTGCCAGCAGTGGGACAGGGGATAGCTACACCTTC,CASSGTGDSYTF
NA,TRBJ1-2,NA,TRBV7-8,TGTGCCAGCAGCCCCGGGCCCTTCGGCTATGGCTACACCTTC,CASSPGPFGYGYTF
NA,TRBJ2-7,NA,TRBV4-1,TGCGCCAGCAGGGGAACGGGGGCCTACGAGCAGTACTTC,CASRGTGAYEQYF
NA,TRBJ1-1,NA,TRBV2,TGTGCCAGCAGTGAATTGGGGGCTGAAGCTTTCTTT,CASSELGAEAFF
NA,TRBJ1-5,NA,TRBV19,TGTGCCAGTAGTGCTTACAATCAGCCCCAGCATTTT,CASSAYNQPQHF
TRBD2,TRBJ2-2,NA,TRBV10-2,TGCGCCAGCAGTGTGCTCGCGGGAGGGCCGGTCCCCGGGGAGCTGTTTTTT,CASSVLAGGPVPGELFF
NA,TRBJ2-2,NA,TRBV7-3,TGTGCCAGCAGCTTAGGGCAGACAATAGGGGAGCTGTTTTTT,CASSLGQTIGELFF
NA,TRBJ1-1,NA,TRBV29-1,TGCAGCGTTGTGGGGGACACGCAAGCTTTCTTT,CSVVGDTQAFF
TRBD2,TRBJ2-5,NA,TRBV30,TGTGCCTGGAGCTTAGCGGGAATGGAAGAGACCCAGTACTTC,CAWSLAGMEETQYF
TRBD1,TRBJ1-1,NA,TRBV29-1,TGCAGCGATATGAACAGGGGGCTCCCCGTAGCTTTCTTT,CSDMNRGLPVAFF
NA,TRBJ1-2,NA,TRBV5-1,TGCGCCAGCAGCTTGGAACAGGGTAATAATCGCGGCTACACCTTC,CASSLEQGNNRGYTF
NA,TRBJ1-5,NA,TRBV20-1,TGCAGTGCTGACTACAGGGTCTCCCAGCATTTT,CSADYRVSQHF
TRBD1,TRBJ2-2,NA,TRBV18,TGTGCCAGCTCAAAACCCTGGACAGGGAACACCGGGGAGCTGTTTTTT,CASSKPWTGNTGELFF
TRBD1,TRBJ2-1,NA,TRBV18,TGTGCCAGCTCACCACCCGCCGGAGACAGGGTGGTGAATGAGCAGTTCTTC,CASSPPAGDRVVNEQFF
TRBD1,TRBJ1-4,NA,TRBV11-2,TGTGCCAGCAGCTTAGCTGGACAGGGATTGATGTTTTTT,CASSLAGQGLMFF
NA,TRBJ2-7,NA,TRBV19,TGTGCCAGTAGTACTACATCCTACGAGCAGTACTTC,CASSTTSYEQYF